This is a list of T cell receptor beta chains from one sample in a study of blood T cell repertoires in COVID-19. TCRdb's copy holds only in-frame clones and misses some; the assay was immunoSEQ multiplex PCR. In the table there are roughly 230,000 clones, over 70% of which are singletons. Sequenced: peripheral blood. Receptor source: a woman of 80 years or more with acute or convalescent COVID-19. The CDR3 runs from the conserved cysteine through the conserved F or W. A D gene is named only where the DNA matches it firmly. Some rows mark clone size as missing; the rest say once, few, many or name a class of expanded clone.

j_gene,d_gene,v_gene,abundance,CDR3aa,CDR3nt
TRBJ2-7,TRBD1,TRBV7-9,-,CASSLYRSTGGIYEQYF,TGTGCCAGCAGCTTATACCGATCAACAGGGGGCATATACGAGCAGTACTTC
TRBJ1-4,TRBD1,TRBV5-1,-,CASSPGGGQGNEKLFF,TGCGCCAGCAGCCCGGGTGGGGGACAGGGGAATGAAAAACTGTTTTTT
TRBJ2-4,-,TRBV28,once,CASSFSPSVYIQYF,TGTGCCAGCAGTTTTTCTCCTAGCGTTTACATTCAGTACTTC
TRBJ2-1,TRBD2,TRBV10-3,-,CAIRSASGSLDEQFF,TGTGCCATCAGGAGTGCTAGCGGGAGTTTGGATGAGCAGTTCTTC
TRBJ1-4,TRBD1,TRBV2,-,CASSEYGQAATNEKLFF,TGTGCCAGCAGTGAATACGGACAGGCGGCAACTAATGAAAAACTGTTTTTT
TRBJ1-3,-,TRBV19,-,CASSPTRVSSGNTIYF,TGTGCCAGTAGTCCGACCAGGGTATCCTCTGGAAACACCATATATTTT
TRBJ1-4,-,TRBV3-1/TRBV3-2,few,CASSQGSGSNEKLFF,TGTGCCAGCAGCCAAGGTTCCGGGTCTAATGAAAAACTGTTTTTT
TRBJ2-5,TRBD2,TRBV19,-,CASSVLAGAQETQYF,TGTGCCAGTAGTGTACTAGCGGGGGCCCAAGAGACCCAGTACTTC
TRBJ1-6,TRBD1,TRBV10-3,few,CAISLGQQNSPLHF,TGTGCCATCAGCCTGGGACAGCAAAATTCACCCCTCCACTTT
TRBJ2-5,TRBD2,TRBV7-8,-,CATVAAGGWETQYF,TGTGCCACTGTTGCGGCGGGGGGCTGGGAGACCCAGTACTTC
TRBJ2-3,TRBD2,TRBV29-1,-,CSVSSPGLAASTDTQYF,TGCAGCGTTAGCTCCCCGGGACTAGCGGCTAGCACAGATACGCAGTATTTT
TRBJ2-5,TRBD1,TRBV25-1,-,CASSDRATVSETQYF,TGTGCCAGCAGCGACAGGGCTACGGTTTCAGAGACCCAGTACTTC
TRBJ1-4,TRBD1,TRBV7-2,-,CASSPQQGAGEKLFF,TGTGCCAGCAGCCCTCAACAGGGGGCGGGTGAAAAACTGTTTTTT
TRBJ1-5,TRBD1,TRBV18,-,CASSLDRGQRYSNQPQHF,TGTGCCAGCTCACTCGACAGGGGCCAACGCTATAGCAATCAGCCCCAGCATTTT
TRBJ2-1,TRBD2,TRBV19,-,CASRGLAGDSRFF,TGTGCCAGTAGAGGACTAGCGGGGGACTCCAGGTTCTTC
TRBJ1-1,-,TRBV5-1,-,CASSQNPGQNTEAFF,TGCGCCAGCAGCCAAAATCCGGGACAGAACACTGAAGCTTTCTTT
TRBJ2-1,-,TRBV27,-,CASRERDEQFF,TGTGCCAGCCGGGAGAGAGATGAGCAGTTCTTC
TRBJ1-5,TRBD1,TRBV23-1,-,CASRKPPGQGDQPQHF,TGCGCCAGCAGAAAACCTCCGGGACAGGGTGATCAGCCCCAGCATTTT
TRBJ1-1,-,TRBV5-5,-,CASSARSDRYGERIEAFF,TGTGCCAGCAGCGCCCGCTCAGACCGTTACGGAGAAAGGATTGAAGCTTTCTTT
TRBJ1-4,-,TRBV5-1,once,CASSLVGTPNEKLFF,TGCGCCAGCAGCTTGGTCGGGACTCCTAATGAAAAACTGTTTTTT
TRBJ2-5,-,TRBV18,-,CASSPGQTQETQYF,TGTGCCAGCTCACCAGGACAGACGCAAGAGACCCAGTACTTC
TRBJ1-2,-,TRBV7-9,-,CASSKDSFDGYTF,TGTGCCAGCAGCAAGGACAGTTTTGATGGCTACACCTTC
TRBJ1-2,TRBD1,TRBV5-4,once,CASSFPMTGGYGYTF,TGTGCCAGCAGCTTTCCAATGACAGGGGGTTATGGCTACACCTTC
TRBJ1-2,TRBD1,TRBV4-1,-,CASSSRSSDREDGYTF,TGCGCCAGCAGCTCCCGTAGCTCGGACAGGGAGGATGGCTACACCTTC
TRBJ1-3,-,TRBV3-1/TRBV3-2,-,CASSQEGGAGVGNTIYF,TGTGCCAGCAGCCAAGAGGGGGGGGCCGGTGTTGGAAACACCATATATTTT
TRBJ1-1,-,TRBV19,few,CASSNTGLNTEAFF,TGTGCCAGCAGTAATACAGGGCTGAACACTGAAGCTTTCTTT
TRBJ2-5,-,TRBV7-8,few,CASSLGGEETQYF,TGTGCCAGCAGCTTAGGTGGAGAAGAGACCCAGTACTTC
TRBJ2-2,-,TRBV13,-,CASSFGGTNTGELFF,TGTGCCAGCAGCTTCGGGGGTACGAACACCGGGGAGCTGTTTTTT
TRBJ2-7,-,TRBV30,-,CAWRGGAGSSHEQYF,TGTGCCTGGAGGGGCGGGGCGGGTAGTTCTCACGAGCAGTACTTC
TRBJ2-5,TRBD2,TRBV5-1,few,CASSLGPAGGQETQYF,TGCGCCAGCAGCTTGGGCCCAGCGGGAGGGCAAGAGACCCAGTACTTC
TRBJ2-3,TRBD1,TRBV3-1/TRBV3-2,-,CASSEVGAGGRNTQYF,TGTGCCAGCAGTGAAGTGGGGGCAGGGGGACGAAATACGCAGTATTTT
TRBJ2-2,-,TRBV14,-,CASSQETVTGELFF,TGTGCCAGCAGCCAGGAGACAGTCACCGGGGAGCTGTTTTTT
TRBJ1-2,-,TRBV19,-,CASNPGGGNYGYTF,TGTGCCAGTAACCCGGGGGGTGGAAACTATGGCTACACCTTC
TRBJ1-1,TRBD1,TRBV4-1,-,CASSQDRGTNTEAFF,TGCGCCAGCAGCCAAGACAGGGGGACGAACACTGAAGCTTTCTTT
TRBJ1-1,-,TRBV19,-,CASGQQMNTEAFF,TGTGCCAGTGGCCAACAGATGAACACTGAAGCTTTCTTT
TRBJ1-2,TRBD1,TRBV2,-,CASSDGTGGFYTSGYTF,TGTGCCAGCAGTGACGGGACAGGGGGCTTCTATACGAGTGGCTACACCTTC
TRBJ1-3,-,TRBV5-4,-,CASSFGSYFSGNTIYF,TGTGCCAGCAGCTTCGGGTCCTACTTCTCTGGAAACACCATATATTTT
TRBJ2-2,-,TRBV19,-,CASKRKGESTGELFF,TGTGCCAGTAAAAGGAAGGGGGAGTCCACCGGGGAGCTGTTTTTT
TRBJ1-1,TRBD1,TRBV5-6,-,CASSFQGGEIYTEAFF,TGTGCCAGCAGCTTTCAAGGGGGCGAAATCTACACTGAAGCTTTCTTT
TRBJ2-3,TRBD2,TRBV28,-,CASSFGLAGGPYTQYF,TGTGCCAGCAGTTTCGGACTAGCGGGAGGGCCGTATACGCAGTATTTT
TRBJ2-5,TRBD2,TRBV9,few,CASSVGSGGTQETQYF,TGTGCCAGCAGCGTAGGCAGCGGGGGTACCCAAGAGACCCAGTACTTC
TRBJ2-1,TRBD1,TRBV5-1,-,CASSLVTPRQGARGEQFF,TGCGCCAGCAGCTTGGTTACCCCTCGACAGGGGGCCCGGGGTGAGCAGTTCTTC
TRBJ1-2,-,TRBV28,once,CASLERQMNYGYTF,TGTGCCAGCTTAGAGCGACAGATGAACTATGGCTACACCTTC
TRBJ1-4,TRBD1,TRBV7-9,-,CASSLRSGTGLQKLFF,TGTGCCAGCAGCCTCCGGTCCGGGACAGGTTTGCAAAAACTGTTTTTT
TRBJ1-1,-,TRBV5-6,-,CASSFSGTEAFF,TGTGCCAGCAGCTTCTCGGGGACTGAAGCTTTCTTT
TRBJ1-6,-,TRBV3-1/TRBV3-2,-,CASSQKGQQYNSPLHF,TGTGCCAGCAGCCAAAAAGGACAGCAGTATAATTCACCCCTCCACTTT
TRBJ2-7,TRBD1,TRBV5-5,-,CASSLRQGGDEQYF,TGTGCCAGCAGCTTGAGACAGGGTGGGGACGAGCAGTACTTC